Below, 7 T cell receptor beta chains from the same sample are listed, as sequenced in a study of beta chain features in type 1 diabetes. Expressed TCRB transcripts were sequenced because the isolated RNA had all been reverse transcribed beforehand. Using immunoSEQ multiplex PCR, the repertoire was profiled, and TCRdb retains in-frame clones only, with some absent. Of 250,000 to 300,000 clones listed, about 7.8% are singletons. Sequencing was carried out using central memory CD4+ T cells from blood. Receptor source: a woman under 30 in good health.

Only a few counts were recorded for this clone. One end of the junction varies from germline; a read error may be responsible. This sequence joins TRBV18 and TRBJ2-5, with 8 bases identical to TRBD1. The CDR3 contains 14 residues. Germline CDR1 is KGHSH and CDR2 is LQKENI. CDR3 sequence: CASSLQGAQGTQYF. The DNA of the CDR3 is TGTGCCAGCTCACTTCAGGGGGCGCAAGGGACCCAGTACTTC.

In this sample, this clone turned up a few times. This chain joins TRBV30 and TRBJ2-7; D gene uncertain. The CDR3 length is 11 residues. V lost 0 bases and J 4 bases, leaving 4 bases between the germline ends. CDR1 GTSNPN and CDR2 SVGIG come from the germline V gene (reference sequence). The CDR3 loop is CAWSVLYEQYF. In nucleotides, the CDR3 is TGTGCCTGGAGTGTATTGTACGAGCAGTACTTC.

J is TRBJ2-3 and V is TRBV30, with 8 bases aligning to TRBD2. The CDR3 covers 16 residues. After removal of 5 bases from V and 3 bases from J, the junction contained 13 bases not matched to a gene. CDR1 is GTSNPN, CDR2 SVGIG, per germline (reference sequence). The CDR3 sequence is CAWSLAGRKRTDTQYF. In nucleotides, the CDR3 is TGTGCCTGGTCTTTAGCGGGACGCAAGCGTACAGATACGCAGTATTTT.

The chain carries TRBV5-4 and TRBJ2-1, with D maybe TRBD1 (5 bases). Germline CDR1 and CDR2: SGHNT and YYREEE (reference sequence). Trimming cost V 6 bases and J 0 bases, with 10 bases left between them. The CDR3 has 14 amino acids. In DNA, the CDR3 is TGTGCCAGCATGACCCAGGGCTCCTACAATGAGCAGTTCTTC. Its translation: CASMTQGSYNEQFF.

This clone turned up a few times. The V and J genes are TRBV6-5 and TRBJ2-7; D unresolved. The CDR3 runs to 15 residues. The germline V gene has CDR1 MNHEY and CDR2 SVGAGI. Trimming took 0 bases from V and 5 from J, leaving 14 bases between them. CDR3 region: CASSYSSPSSHEQYF. CDR3 coding DNA: TGTGCCAGCAGTTACTCGTCCCCAAGTAGTCACGAGCAGTACTTC.

This clone turned up a few times. The chain combines TRBV2 with TRBJ2-2; 7 bases line up with TRBD1. This CDR3 is built from 12 residues. V dropped 7 bases and J dropped 6; count of bases not matched to a gene: 2. The germline gives CDR1 SNHLY, CDR2 FYNNEI. CDR3 DNA: TGTGCCAGCATCGACAGGGCCGGGGAGCTGTTTTTT. This translates into CASIDRAGELFF.

This clone appeared many times. The CDR3 is CASSSSGVMQFF. The DNA of the CDR3 is TGTGCCAGCAGTTCTAGCGGGGTGATGCAGTTCTTC. The chain is built from TRBV7-2 and TRBJ2-1; TRBD2 aligns across 9 bases. The CDR3 runs to 12 residues. Losses at the gene ends were 6 bases for V and 12 bases for J; bases not matched to a gene: 6. Germline V CDR1 and CDR2: SGHTA, FQGNSA.